These T cell receptor beta chains were read from a single sample in a study of T cell repertoires in cytomegalovirus infection. TCRdb reprocessed the reads with MiXCR, giving one entry per CDR3 protein. The data show roughly 920,000 distinct CDR3 sequences, roughly 31% seen once. These receptors' antigens are unknown. This material consisted of cultured CD8+ T cells from PBMCs, taken from culture after CMV antigen stimulation. These receptors were obtained from a human donor in good health (CMV status not recorded). Some clones in this sample may be carry-over from other donors' samples. Both conserved end residues are trimmed from each CDR3.

j_gene,v_gene,CDR3aa
TRBJ1-3,TRBV2,ASSEWRAGNTIY
TRBJ2-1,TRBV29-1,SVEGAEISYNEQF
TRBJ2-5,TRBV7-9,ASRTLGSEETQY
TRBJ1-1,TRBV29-1,SVLRESLKAF
TRBJ2-5,TRBV6-2/TRBV6-3,ASSRQKLYQETQY
TRBJ2-3,TRBV6-5,ASSYSADDTQY
TRBJ1-1,TRBV27,ASRPGVMNTEAF
TRBJ2-1,TRBV6-2/TRBV6-3,ASSLDGRVETYNEQF
TRBJ2-3,TRBV10-3,AISGTAWIDTDTQY
TRBJ1-2,TRBV5-6,ASSPPGADYGYT
TRBJ2-2,TRBV7-6,ASSQRGGRALDTGELF
TRBJ2-7,TRBV7-4,ASIRTGGRRPPPHTSYEQY
TRBJ2-6,TRBV28,ASSPDRPSGANVLT
TRBJ1-6,TRBV7-8,ASSQQVANSPLH
TRBJ1-2,TRBV20-1,SARDMRQDYYGYT
TRBJ2-1,TRBV6-2/TRBV6-3,ASSLGPVTYNEQF
TRBJ1-3,TRBV7-7,GSSSGSGNTIY
TRBJ2-2,TRBV7-3,ASSADSTGELF
TRBJ1-1,TRBV2,ASSGQVTNTEAF
TRBJ2-3,TRBV7-9,ASSSGRVTDTQY
TRBJ2-3,TRBV7-6,ASSQGETDTQY
TRBJ2-3,TRBV5-4,ASSEWGPDTQY
TRBJ2-6,TRBV10-3,AITVSLSGANVLT
TRBJ2-1,TRBV6-5,ASSPVGPNNEQF
TRBJ1-1,TRBV19,ASRGPWAFEAF
TRBJ1-5,TRBV7-8,ASSLAVQPQH
TRBJ2-5,TRBV12-3/TRBV12-4,ASTLGAGGETQY
TRBJ1-2,TRBV27,ASSFGGAAFGYT
TRBJ2-3,TRBV6-2/TRBV6-3,ASSYSRSWSGGHTDTQY
TRBJ1-3,TRBV9,ASTYFPGLEGNTIY
TRBJ2-2,TRBV6-5,ASSYSFGGTGELF
TRBJ2-1,TRBV3-1,ASSYPAGGLNEQF